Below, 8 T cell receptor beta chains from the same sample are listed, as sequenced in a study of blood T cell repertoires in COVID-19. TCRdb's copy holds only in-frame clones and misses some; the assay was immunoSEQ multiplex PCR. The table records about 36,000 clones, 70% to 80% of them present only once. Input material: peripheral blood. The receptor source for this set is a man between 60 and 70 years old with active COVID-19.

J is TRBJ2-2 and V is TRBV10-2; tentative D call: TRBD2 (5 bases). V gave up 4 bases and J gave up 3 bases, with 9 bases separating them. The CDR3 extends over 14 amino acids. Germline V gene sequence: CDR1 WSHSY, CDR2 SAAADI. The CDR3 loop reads CASSVAGDTGELFF. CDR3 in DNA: TGCGCCAGCAGTGTAGCCGGGGACACCGGGGAGCTGTTTTTT.

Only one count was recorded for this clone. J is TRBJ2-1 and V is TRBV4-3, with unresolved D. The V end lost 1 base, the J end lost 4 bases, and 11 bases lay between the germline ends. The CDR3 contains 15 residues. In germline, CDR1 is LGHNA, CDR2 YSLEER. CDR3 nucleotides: TGCGCCAGCAGCCAAGTCAGCGATCCATACAATGAGCAGTTCTTC. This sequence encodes CASSQVSDPYNEQFF.

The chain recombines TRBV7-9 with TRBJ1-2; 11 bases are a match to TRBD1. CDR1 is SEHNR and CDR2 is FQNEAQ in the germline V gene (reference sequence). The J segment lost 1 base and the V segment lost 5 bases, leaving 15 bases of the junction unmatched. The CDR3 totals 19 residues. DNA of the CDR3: TGTGCCAGCAGCGTACCGCCTAATACCGGGACAGGGGGTAACTATGGCTACACCTTC. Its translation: CASSVPPNTGTGGNYGYTF.

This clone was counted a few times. The CDR3 bases are TGTGCCAGCAGCTGGGGACAGGGGGAAACAGATACGCAGTATTTT. It specifies CASSWGQGETDTQYF. The chain recombines TRBV7-9 with TRBJ2-3; 11 bases are shared with TRBD1. V trimming: 4 bases; J trimming: 3 bases; junction bases outside the gene matches: 3. This CDR3 comprises 15 residues. Germline CDR1 reads SEHNR; CDR2 reads FQNEAQ (reference sequence). The full variable domain, its missing parts supplied by reference TRBV7-9 and TRBJ2-3, is DTGVSQNPRHKITKRGQNVTFRCDPISEHNRLYWYRQTLGQGPEFLTYFQNEAQLEKSRLLSDRFSAERPKGSFSTLEIQRTEQGDSAMYLCASSWGQGETDTQYFGPGTRLTVL.

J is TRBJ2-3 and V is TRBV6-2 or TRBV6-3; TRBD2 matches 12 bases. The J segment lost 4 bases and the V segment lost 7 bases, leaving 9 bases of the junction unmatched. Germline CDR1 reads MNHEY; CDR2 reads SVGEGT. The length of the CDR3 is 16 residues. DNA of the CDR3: TGTGCCAGCAACCCATTCCTAGCGGGGGGGCCAGATACGCAGTATTTT. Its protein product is CASNPFLAGGPDTQYF.

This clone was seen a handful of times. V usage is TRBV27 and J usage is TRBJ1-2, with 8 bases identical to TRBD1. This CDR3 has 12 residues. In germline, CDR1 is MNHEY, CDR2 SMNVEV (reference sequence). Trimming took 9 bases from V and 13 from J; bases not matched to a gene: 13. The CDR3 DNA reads TGTGCCAGTACCTCCTCGACAGGGGCGAGCACCTTC. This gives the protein CASTSSTGASTF.

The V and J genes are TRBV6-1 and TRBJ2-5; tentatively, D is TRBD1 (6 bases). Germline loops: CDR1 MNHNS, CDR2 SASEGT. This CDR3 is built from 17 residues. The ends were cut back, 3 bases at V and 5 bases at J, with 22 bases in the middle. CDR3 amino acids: CASSDTLSQGKRETQYF. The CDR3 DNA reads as TGTGCCAGCAGTGATACCCTCTCACAGGGAAAGCGGGAGACCCAGTACTTC.

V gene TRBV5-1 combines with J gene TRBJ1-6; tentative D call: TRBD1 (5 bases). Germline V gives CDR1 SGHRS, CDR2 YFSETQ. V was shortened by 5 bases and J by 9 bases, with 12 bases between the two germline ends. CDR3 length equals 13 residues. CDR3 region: CASRGGSVSPLHF. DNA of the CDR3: TGCGCCAGCAGGGGGGGTTCGGTTTCACCCCTCCACTTT.